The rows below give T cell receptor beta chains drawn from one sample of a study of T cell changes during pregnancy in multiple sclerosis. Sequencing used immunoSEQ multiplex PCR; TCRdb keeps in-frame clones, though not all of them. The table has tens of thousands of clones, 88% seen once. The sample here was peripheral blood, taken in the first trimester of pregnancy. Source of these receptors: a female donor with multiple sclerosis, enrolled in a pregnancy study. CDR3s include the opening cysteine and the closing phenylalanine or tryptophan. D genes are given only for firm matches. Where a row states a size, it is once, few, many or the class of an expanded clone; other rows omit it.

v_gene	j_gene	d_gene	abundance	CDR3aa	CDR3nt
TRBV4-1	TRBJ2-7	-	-	CASSQAGLYEQYF	TGCGCCAGCAGCCAAGCCGGACTCTACGAGCAGTACTTC
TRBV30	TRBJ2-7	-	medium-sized	CAWRVSGLLPGEQYF	TGTGCCTGGAGGGTTTCGGGCCTTCTACCGGGGGAGCAGTACTTC
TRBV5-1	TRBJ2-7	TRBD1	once	CASSLGQGASEQYF	TGCGCCAGCAGCTTGGGGCAGGGGGCAAGCGAGCAGTACTTC
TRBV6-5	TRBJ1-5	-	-	CASSSQGDQPQHF	TGTGCCAGCAGTTCACAGGGTGACCAGCCCCAGCATTTT
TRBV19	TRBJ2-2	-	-	CASSIDTAGDTGELFF	TGTGCCAGTAGTATAGATACAGCGGGCGACACCGGGGAGCTGTTTTTT
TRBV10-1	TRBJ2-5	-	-	CASTRTERDTPPHF	TGCGCCAGCACTCGGACCGAGCGGGACACCCCGCCCCACTTC
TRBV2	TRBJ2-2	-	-	CASRASVAGLSQLFF	TGTGCCAGCAGGGCCTCGGTGGCAGGGCTGTCGCAGCTGTTTTTT
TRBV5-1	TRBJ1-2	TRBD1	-	CASSGIGTGMTGYTF	TGCGCCAGCAGCGGGATAGGGACAGGGATGACTGGCTACACCTTC
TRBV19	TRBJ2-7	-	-	CASSPQGPSYEQYF	TGTGCCAGTAGTCCCCAGGGGCCCTCCTACGAGCAGTACTTC
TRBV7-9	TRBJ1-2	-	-	CASSPRQTSYGYTF	TGTGCCAGCAGCCCGCGACAGACCTCCTATGGCTACACCTTC
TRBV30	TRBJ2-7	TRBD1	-	CAWSVMTGEQYF	TGTGCCTGGAGTGTAATGACAGGGGAACAGTACTTC
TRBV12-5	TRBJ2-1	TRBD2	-	CASGSGLAGADEQFF	TGTGCTAGTGGTTCGGGACTAGCGGGAGCTGATGAGCAGTTCTTC
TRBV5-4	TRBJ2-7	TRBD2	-	CASSPSAGGVHEQYF	TGTGCCAGCAGCCCGTCAGCGGGAGGGGTCCACGAGCAGTACTTC
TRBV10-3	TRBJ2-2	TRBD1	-	CAISVGTTGGPNTGELFF	TGTGCCATCAGTGTCGGAACCACAGGGGGACCGAACACCGGGGAGCTGTTTTTT
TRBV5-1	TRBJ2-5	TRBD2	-	CASSPRTSRETQYF	TGCGCCAGCAGCCCCCGGACTAGTCGAGAGACCCAGTACTTC